Each of the 18 T cell receptor beta chains below was sequenced from the same sample in a study of early T cells in non-severe SARS-CoV-2 infection. In TCRdb, the 5' RACE reads were re-called with MiXCR into one record per CDR3 protein. Of about 31,000 distinct CDR3 sequences in the sample, about 4.9% were seen once. Sample: whole blood. Receptors originate from an adult who was a healthcare worker with PCR-confirmed SARS-CoV-2 infection or an uninfected control (not recorded which).

This clonotype was picked up many times. This sequence joins TRBV4-2 and TRBJ2-5; TRBD2 matches 9 bases. V gave up 0 bases and J gave up 2 bases; unmatched junction bases: 4. Germline V gene sequence: CDR1 LGHNA, CDR2 YNFKEQ. The length of the CDR3 is 16 residues. The chain's CDR3 is CASSQDPAGGQETQYF. The CDR3 region has the DNA TGTGCCAGCAGCCAAGATCCAGCGGGGGGACAAGAGACCCAGTACTTC.

The table lists this clonotype with many counts. This chain uses TRBV5-1 with TRBJ2-1; the match to TRBD1 covers 7 bases. After removal of 5 bases from V and 4 bases from J, the junction contained 3 bases not matched to a gene. From germline, CDR1 is SGHRS and CDR2 YFSETQ. The CDR3 extends over 13 amino acids. For the CDR3, the DNA is TGCGCCAGCAGGGACAGGTTTTACAATGAGCAGTTCTTC. Translating gives CASRDRFYNEQFF.

This clonotype was observed at least ten times. The chain employs TRBV5-1 and TRBJ1-1; D remains unclear. V was cut by 4 bases and J by 1 base, with 8 bases left in between. The CDR3 has 13 residues. CDR1 and CDR2 (germline): SGHRS, YFSETQ. The CDR3 DNA reads TGCGCCAGCAGCATAACAGAGAACACTGAAGCTTTCTTT. Protein sequence: CASSITENTEAFF.

This clonotype occurred a few times. The V call is TRBV2, the J call TRBJ2-5; TRBD1 agrees at 9 bases. The CDR3 spans 13 residues. The V gene end was trimmed by 5 bases and the J gene end by 4 bases; junction bases not matched to a gene: 2. The V gene's germline CDR1 is SNHLY and CDR2 FYNNEI. Here the CDR3 reads CASSLTGGETQYF. The CDR3 region has the DNA TGTGCCAGCAGTCTGACAGGGGGAGAGACCCAGTACTTC.

The table lists this clonotype with a few counts. This chain connects TRBV5-1 to TRBJ1-2, with TRBD1 matching over 10 bases. Unmatched junction bases numbered 10, after V lost 3 bases and J lost 2 bases. Germline V gives CDR1 SGHRS, CDR2 YFSETQ. This CDR3 has 17 amino acids. The CDR3 spells CASSSGTGVHLNYGYTF. Here the CDR3 DNA reads TGCGCCAGCAGCTCCGGGACAGGGGTCCATTTAAACTATGGCTACACCTTC. Combining the CDR3 with reference TRBV5-1 and TRBJ1-2 gives the whole variable domain KAGVTQTPRYLIKTRGQQVTLSCSPISGHRSVSWYQQTPGQGLQFLFEYFSETQRNKGNFPGRFSGRQFSNSRSEMNVSTLELGDSALYLCASSSGTGVHLNYGYTFGSGTRLTVV.

This clonotype appeared many times. This chain links TRBV6-5 with TRBJ2-1; 8 bases align to TRBD2. This CDR3 is built from 16 residues. The germline gives CDR1 MNHEY, CDR2 SVGAGI. J was trimmed by 1 base and V by 4 bases; bases with no gene match: 6. CDR3 region: CASSFSQRESYNEQFF. Written as DNA, the CDR3 is TGTGCCAGCAGTTTCTCCCAGCGGGAGTCCTACAATGAGCAGTTCTTC.

Ten or more counts support this clonotype. The chain employs TRBV7-2 and TRBJ1-2; D uncertain. The CDR3 extends over 11 amino acids. The ends were cut back, 3 bases at V and 7 bases at J, with 6 bases in the middle. Germline lookup yields CDR1 SGHTA and CDR2 FQGNSA. CDR3 protein: CASSFLIGYTF. The DNA for the CDR3 is TGTGCCAGCAGCTTCTTGATTGGCTACACCTTC. Based on the CDR3 plus reference TRBV7-2 and TRBJ1-2, the full variable domain is GAGVSQSPSNKVTEKGKDVELRCDPISGHTALYWYRQSLGQGLEFLIYFQGNSAPDKSGLPSDRFSAERTGGSVSTLTIQRTQQEDSAVYLCASSFLIGYTFGSGTRLTVV.

Many counts were recorded for this clonotype. The chain combines TRBV6-6 with TRBJ2-3; 11 bases line up with TRBD1. V gave up 7 bases and J gave up 6 bases; unmatched junction bases: 3. The CDR3 has 13 amino acids. Germline V lookup: CDR1 MNHNY, CDR2 SVGAGI (reference sequence). As DNA, the CDR3 is TGTGCCAGCACCGGACAGGGGGCTGATACGCAGTATTTT. Its protein product is CASTGQGADTQYF.

The chain joins TRBV28 to TRBJ1-5; D gene unclear. The CDR3 has 15 residues. Trimming pared 4 bases from V and 7 bases from J, leaving 17 bases between. CDR1 and CDR2 (germline): MDHEN, SYDVKM. The CDR3, as DNA: TGTGCCAGCAGTTCGCAGGCGGGGATTGGACAGCCCCAGCATTTT. Protein sequence: CASSSQAGIGQPQHF.

Many counts were recorded for this clonotype. The chain carries TRBV4-2 and TRBJ2-1; D is uncertain. Germline V gives CDR1 LGHNA, CDR2 YNFKEQ. The CDR3 has 12 amino acids. The V and J ends lost 2 bases and 2 bases respectively, with 1 base between them. The chain's CDR3 is CASSQTYNEQFF. The CDR3, as DNA: TGTGCCAGCAGCCAAACCTACAATGAGCAGTTCTTC.

In this sample, this clonotype turned up many times. V gene TRBV6-2 or TRBV6-3 combines with J gene TRBJ2-1, with a possible D match to TRBD1 (6 bases). This CDR3 is built from 16 residues. Germline-derived CDR1 and CDR2 are MNHEY and SVGEGT. Between the trimmed V and J ends, which lost 6 bases and 0 bases, there was a span of 15 bases. CDR3 DNA sequence: TGTGCCAGCAGCGAAAGGGGGTTGAGCTCCTACAATGAGCAGTTCTTC. It encodes CASSERGLSSYNEQFF.

This clonotype was recorded a few times. The chain is built from TRBV7-8 and TRBJ1-1; TRBD1 might be the D (6 bases). Looked up from germline, CDR1 is SGHVS and CDR2 is FQNEAQ. Trimming shortened V by 5 bases and J by 2 bases, and 15 bases separated the two germline ends. This CDR3 spans 15 amino acids. The CDR3 sequence is CASSARQASNTEAFF. The CDR3, as DNA: TGTGCCAGCAGCGCCAGACAGGCCTCCAACACTGAAGCTTTCTTT.

This clonotype came up many times. The chain combines TRBV5-4 with TRBJ2-1, with D hard to call. The V gene's germline CDR1 is SGHNT and CDR2 YYREEE (reference sequence). The CDR3 runs 14 residues. Trimming pared 2 bases from V and 5 bases from J, leaving 11 bases between. CDR3 in DNA: TGTGCCAGCAGCTTCCAGGTTCATGACAATGAGCAGTTCTTC. This codes for CASSFQVHDNEQFF.

This clonotype came up many times. The rearrangement joins TRBV29-1 to TRBJ1-1, with D perhaps TRBD1 (6 bases). The ends were cut back, 5 bases at V and 4 bases at J, with 14 bases in the middle. Per germline, CDR1 SQVTM and CDR2 ANQGSEA. The CDR3 length is 13 residues. The CDR3 DNA is TGCAGCGTTCAGAAGGGGGTTGCCACTGAAGCTTTCTTT. It translates to CSVQKGVATEAFF.

This clonotype was counted ten times or more. The V call is TRBV29-1, the J call TRBJ2-2, with TRBD1 matching over 10 bases. Unmatched junction bases numbered 6, after V lost 5 bases and J lost 3 bases. The CDR3 is 15 residues long. Germline V gene sequence: CDR1 SQVTM, CDR2 ANQGSEA. CDR3 in DNA: TGCAGCGTTCGACGACAGGGGGCTGACACCGGGGAGCTGTTTTTT. Its protein product is CSVRRQGADTGELFF.

This clonotype was observed a handful of times. V gene TRBV20-1 combines with J gene TRBJ2-7; no reliable D call. The V and J ends lost 6 bases and 0 bases respectively, with 18 bases between them. The CDR3 totals 15 residues. CDR1 and CDR2 from the germline V gene are DFQATT and SNEGSKA (reference sequence). The CDR3 DNA follows: TGCAGTGCCCAAGAACCCAGGTCAAGCTCCTACGAGCAGTACTTC. Residues: CSAQEPRSSSYEQYF.

Only a few counts were recorded for this clonotype. The V call is TRBV27, the J call TRBJ1-6, with 7 bases that match TRBD1. This CDR3 has 15 residues. The V gene end was trimmed by 1 base and the J gene end by 8 bases; junction bases not matched to a gene: 5. From germline, CDR1 is MNHEY and CDR2 SMNVEV (reference sequence). CDR3 coding DNA: TGTGCCAGCAGTTTATACAGGGGTAGGGATTCACCCCTCCACTTT. This codes for CASSLYRGRDSPLHF.

This clonotype was found a few times. In DNA, the CDR3 is TGTGCCAGCAGCTTTAGACAGGAGGATACGCAGTATTTT. Encoded protein: CASSFRQEDTQYF. This sequence joins TRBV7-2 and TRBJ2-3, with D possibly matching TRBD1 (6 bases). The V gene's germline CDR1 is SGHTA and CDR2 FQGNSA. Deletions cut 3 bases from V and 6 bases from J, with 10 bases between. This CDR3 comprises 13 residues.